One T cell receptor (beta chain) is described in this entry. The source of the sample is a study of blood T cell repertoires in COVID-19. Whole-study context: The United States, Italy and Spain provided the acute and convalescent COVID-19 samples. The cDNA or gDNA used as material had been derived from T cells, B-cell-depleted T cells, or PBMCs.

Authors' data handling: Nucleated cell counts were estimated from reference gene primer amplification. Using immunoSEQ multiplex PCR, the repertoire was profiled, and TCRdb retains in-frame clones only, with some absent. The V and J calls and clone size are taken from that table; D and trimming were inferred from the DNA. This sample has under 65,000 clones; around 90% occur once, and the top ten carry 7% to 10%. This clonotype was obtained from a woman aged 80 or over with active COVID-19. Sequencing was done on a sample of peripheral blood.

CDR3 nucleotide sequence: TGCGCCAGCAGCCCTCACCCCGGGACAGGGGATTATCAGCCCCAGCATTTT. Residues: CASSPHPGTGDYQPQHF. The J gene is TRBJ1-5, the V gene TRBV4-1; 10 bases agree with TRBD1. The CDR3 is 17 residues long. V dropped 4 bases and J dropped 5; count of bases not matched to a gene: 11. From germline, CDR1 is MGHRA and CDR2 YSYEKL.